Included here is one T cell receptor beta chain sequence, with context. Unique molecular identifiers tagged the TCRbeta library. TCRdb processed the PCR reads anew with MiXCR; each CDR3 protein has one entry. The sample yields 150,000 to 250,000 distinct CDR3 sequences, 6.3% seen once. Per the germline V gene, CDR1 is MGHRA and CDR2 is YSYEKL. V trimming: 3 bases; J trimming: 2 bases; junction bases outside the gene matches: 4. The CDR3 covers 15 residues. The record originates from a study of T-cell reconstitution after alpha-beta-depleted transplantation in children. The TCR comes from a girl in the first two years of life with combined immunodeficiency, due to receive a stem cell transplant. The sample here was PBMCs, taken before TCRalphabeta/CD19-depleted stem cell transplant. The rearrangement uses TRBV4-1 and TRBJ2-1, with 7 bases aligning to TRBD2. The CDR3 loop reads CASSHSGLAYNEQFF. Written as DNA, the CDR3 is TGCGCCAGCAGCCACTCCGGACTAGCCTACAATGAGCAGTTCTTC.